This T cell receptor (beta chain) originates from a study of beta chain features in type 1 diabetes. Regarding the study as a whole: Any role of HLA type in TCRB rearrangement remained unresolved here. Across all four CD4+ subsets, people with type 1 diabetes showed modestly shorter TCRB CDR3s.

This clone was detected only a few times. What it binds is unknown. Sorting based on CD45RO/CCR7/CD25/CD127/CD95/CD27 separated CD4+ naive, central memory, regulatory and stem cell-like memory cells. Every isolated RNA sample was fully reverse transcribed, so sequencing captured expressed TCRB transcripts. Profiling relied on immunoSEQ multiplex PCR, and the TCRdb table lists in-frame clones only, not all of them. Here the sample spans 300,000 to 450,000 clones, roughly a fifth being singletons. The CDR3 is 17 residues long. Trimming shortened V by 4 bases and J by 3 bases, and 22 bases separated the two germline ends. CDR1 and CDR2 (germline): SGHVS, FNYEAQ.

V gene TRBV7-6 combines with J gene TRBJ2-7; D possibly corresponds to TRBD1 (6 bases). This clonotype originated in a woman aged 18-35 years in good health. What was sequenced was naive CD4+ T cells from blood. CDR3 region: CASSSFGGQTTDYEQYF. The CDR3 nucleotides read TGTGCCAGCAGCTCCTTTGGAGGACAGACTACGGACTACGAGCAGTACTTC.